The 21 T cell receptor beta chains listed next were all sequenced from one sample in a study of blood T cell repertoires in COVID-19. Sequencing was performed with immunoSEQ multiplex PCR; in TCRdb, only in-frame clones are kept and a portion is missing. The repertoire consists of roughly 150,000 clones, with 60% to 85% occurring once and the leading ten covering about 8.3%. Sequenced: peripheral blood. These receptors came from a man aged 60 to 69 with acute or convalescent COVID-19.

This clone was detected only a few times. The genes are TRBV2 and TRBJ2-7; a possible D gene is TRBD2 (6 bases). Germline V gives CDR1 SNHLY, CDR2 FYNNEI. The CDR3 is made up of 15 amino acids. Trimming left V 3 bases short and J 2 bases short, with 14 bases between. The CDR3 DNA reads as TGTGCCAGCAGTGATGGGGGGACCGGGCCCTACGAGCAGTACTTC. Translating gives CASSDGGTGPYEQYF.

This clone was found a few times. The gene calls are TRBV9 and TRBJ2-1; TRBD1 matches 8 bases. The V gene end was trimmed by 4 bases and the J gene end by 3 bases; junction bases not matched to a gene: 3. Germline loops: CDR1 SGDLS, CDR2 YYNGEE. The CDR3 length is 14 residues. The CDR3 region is CASSLQGVYNEQFF. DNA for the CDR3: TGTGCCAGCAGCTTACAGGGGGTCTACAATGAGCAGTTCTTC.

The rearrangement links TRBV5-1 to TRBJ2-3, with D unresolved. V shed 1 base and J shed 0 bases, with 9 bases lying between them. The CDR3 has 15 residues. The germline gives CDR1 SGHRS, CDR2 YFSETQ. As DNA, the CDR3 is TGCGCCAGCAGCTTGAGCCACCCCAGCACAGATACGCAGTATTTT. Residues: CASSLSHPSTDTQYF.

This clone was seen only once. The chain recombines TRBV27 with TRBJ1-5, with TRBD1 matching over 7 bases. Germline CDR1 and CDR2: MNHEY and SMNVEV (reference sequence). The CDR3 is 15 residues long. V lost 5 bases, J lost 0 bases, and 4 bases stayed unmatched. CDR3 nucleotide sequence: TGTGCCAGCAGTGCACAGGGGCCTAGCAATCAGCCCCAGCATTTT. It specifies CASSAQGPSNQPQHF.

The CDR3 region has the DNA TGCGCCAGCAGCCCGAGGACTAGCGGGGACACAGATACGCAGTATTTT. Its translation is CASSPRTSGDTDTQYF. The chain employs TRBV5-1 and TRBJ2-3; 12 bases are a match to TRBD2. The ends lost 4 bases at V and 2 bases at J; junction bases unmatched: 5. Germline CDR1 reads SGHRS; CDR2 reads YFSETQ. There are 16 residues in the CDR3.

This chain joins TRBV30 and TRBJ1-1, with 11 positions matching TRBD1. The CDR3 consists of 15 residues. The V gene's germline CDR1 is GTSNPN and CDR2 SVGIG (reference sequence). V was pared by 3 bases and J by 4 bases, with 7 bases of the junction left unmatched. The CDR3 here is CAWRSDRGLLTEAFF. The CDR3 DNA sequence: TGTGCCTGGAGATCGGACAGGGGGCTGCTCACTGAAGCTTTCTTT.

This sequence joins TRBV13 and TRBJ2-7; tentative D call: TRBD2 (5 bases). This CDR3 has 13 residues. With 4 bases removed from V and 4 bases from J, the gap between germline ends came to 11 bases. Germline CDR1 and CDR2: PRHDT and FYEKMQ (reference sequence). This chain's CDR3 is CASSSGNLYEQYF. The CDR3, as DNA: TGTGCCAGCAGCTCCGGGAACCTTTACGAGCAGTACTTC. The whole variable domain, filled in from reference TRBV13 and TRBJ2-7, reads AAGVIQSPRHLIKEKRETATLKCYPIPRHDTVYWYQQGPGQDPQFLISFYEKMQSDKGSIPDRFSAQQFSDYHSELNMSSLELGDSALYFCASSSGNLYEQYFGPGTRLTVT.

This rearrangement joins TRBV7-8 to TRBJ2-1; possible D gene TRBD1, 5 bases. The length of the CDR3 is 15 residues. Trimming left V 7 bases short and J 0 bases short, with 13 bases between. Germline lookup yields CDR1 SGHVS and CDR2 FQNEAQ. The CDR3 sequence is CASKGYPSSYNEQFF. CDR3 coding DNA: TGTGCCAGCAAGGGGTACCCAAGCTCCTACAATGAGCAGTTCTTC.

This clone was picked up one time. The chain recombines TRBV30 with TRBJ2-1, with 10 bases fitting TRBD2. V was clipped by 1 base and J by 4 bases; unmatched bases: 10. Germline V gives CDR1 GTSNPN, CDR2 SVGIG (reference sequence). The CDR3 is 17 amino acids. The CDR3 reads CAWSAGASGGQYNEQFF. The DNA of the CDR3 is TGTGCCTGGAGTGCCGGGGCTAGCGGGGGACAGTACAATGAGCAGTTCTTC.

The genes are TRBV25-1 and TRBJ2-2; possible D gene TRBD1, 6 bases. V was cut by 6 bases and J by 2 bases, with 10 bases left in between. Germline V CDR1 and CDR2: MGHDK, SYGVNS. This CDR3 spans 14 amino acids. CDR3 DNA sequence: TGTGCCAGCAGGGACAGTCATAACACCGGGGAGCTGTTTTTT. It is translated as CASRDSHNTGELFF.

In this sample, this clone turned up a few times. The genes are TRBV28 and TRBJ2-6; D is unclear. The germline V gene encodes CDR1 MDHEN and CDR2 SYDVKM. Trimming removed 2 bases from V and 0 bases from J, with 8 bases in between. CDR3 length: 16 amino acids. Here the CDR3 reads CASSLLSFSGANVLTF. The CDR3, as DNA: TGTGCCAGCAGTTTACTGAGTTTCTCTGGGGCCAACGTCCTGACTTTC.

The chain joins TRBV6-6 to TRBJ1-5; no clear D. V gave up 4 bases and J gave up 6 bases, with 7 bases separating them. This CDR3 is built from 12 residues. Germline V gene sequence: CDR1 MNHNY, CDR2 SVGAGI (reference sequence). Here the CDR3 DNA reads TGTGCCAGCAGTTTACCTAGTCAGCCCCAGCATTTT. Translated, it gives CASSLPSQPQHF.

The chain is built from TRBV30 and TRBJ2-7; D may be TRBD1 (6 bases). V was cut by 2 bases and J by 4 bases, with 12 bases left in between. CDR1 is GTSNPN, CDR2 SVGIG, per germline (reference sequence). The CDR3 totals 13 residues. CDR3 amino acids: CAWSWSQGYEQYF. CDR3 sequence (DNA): TGTGCCTGGAGTTGGTCACAGGGATACGAGCAGTACTTC.

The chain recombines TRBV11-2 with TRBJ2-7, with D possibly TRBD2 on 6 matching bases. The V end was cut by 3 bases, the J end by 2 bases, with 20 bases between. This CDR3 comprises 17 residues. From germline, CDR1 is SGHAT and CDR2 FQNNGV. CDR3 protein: CASSLGPSALPTYEQYF. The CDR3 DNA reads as TGTGCCAGCAGCTTGGGGCCTAGCGCCCTCCCCACCTACGAGCAGTACTTC.

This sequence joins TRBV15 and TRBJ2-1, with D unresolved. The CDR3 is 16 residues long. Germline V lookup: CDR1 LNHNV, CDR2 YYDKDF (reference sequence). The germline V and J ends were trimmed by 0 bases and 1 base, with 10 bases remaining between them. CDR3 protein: CATSRDRSASYNEQFF. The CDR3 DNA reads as TGTGCCACCAGCAGAGATAGGAGCGCGTCCTACAATGAGCAGTTCTTC.

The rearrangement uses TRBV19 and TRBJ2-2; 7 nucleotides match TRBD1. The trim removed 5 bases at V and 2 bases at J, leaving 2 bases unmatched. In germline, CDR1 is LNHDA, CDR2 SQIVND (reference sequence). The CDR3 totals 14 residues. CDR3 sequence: CASSGQANTGELFF. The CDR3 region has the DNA TGTGCCAGTAGTGGACAGGCCAACACCGGGGAGCTGTTTTTT.

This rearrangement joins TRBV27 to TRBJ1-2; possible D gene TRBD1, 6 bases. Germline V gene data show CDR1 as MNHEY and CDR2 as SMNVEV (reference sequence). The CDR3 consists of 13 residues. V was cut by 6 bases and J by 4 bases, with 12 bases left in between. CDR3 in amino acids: CASRSTGIYGYTF. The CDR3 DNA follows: TGTGCCAGCAGGTCTACAGGGATCTATGGCTACACCTTC.

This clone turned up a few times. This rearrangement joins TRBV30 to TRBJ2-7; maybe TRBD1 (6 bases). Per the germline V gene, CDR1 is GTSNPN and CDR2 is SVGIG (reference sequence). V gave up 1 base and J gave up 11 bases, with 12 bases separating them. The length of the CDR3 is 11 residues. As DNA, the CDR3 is TGTGCCTGGAGTGCCCCCGGGACAAAGTACTTC. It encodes CAWSAPGTKYF. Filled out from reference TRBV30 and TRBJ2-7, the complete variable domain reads SQTIHQWPATLVQPVGSPLSLECTVEGTSNPNLYWYRQAAGRGLQLLFYSVGIGQISSEVPQNLSASRPQDRQFILSSKKLLLSDSGFYLCAWSAPGTKYFGPGTRLTVT.

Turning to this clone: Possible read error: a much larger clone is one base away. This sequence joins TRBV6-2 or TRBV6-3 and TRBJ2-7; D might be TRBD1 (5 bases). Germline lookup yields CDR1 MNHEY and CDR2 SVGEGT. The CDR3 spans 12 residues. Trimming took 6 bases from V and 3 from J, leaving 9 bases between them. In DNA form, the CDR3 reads TGTGCCAGCAGCCATCAGGGCTACGAGCAGTACTTC. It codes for CASSHQGYEQYF.

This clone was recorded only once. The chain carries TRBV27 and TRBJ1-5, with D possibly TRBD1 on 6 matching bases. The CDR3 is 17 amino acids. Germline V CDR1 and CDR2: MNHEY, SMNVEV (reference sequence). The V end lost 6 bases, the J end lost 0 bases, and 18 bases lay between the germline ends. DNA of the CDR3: TGTGCCAGCAGGAACCTCGGGACACCTGATAGCAATCAGCCCCAGCATTTT. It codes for CASRNLGTPDSNQPQHF.

The CDR3 DNA follows: TGTGCCTGGAGTCCGGGACAGGGTTCCTACGAGCAGTACTTC. Translated: CAWSPGQGSYEQYF. This rearrangement joins TRBV30 to TRBJ2-7, with 9 bases aligning to TRBD1. V shed 2 bases, J shed 1 base, and the junction held 3 bases outside the gene matches. The CDR3 spans 14 residues. From germline, CDR1 is GTSNPN and CDR2 SVGIG (reference sequence).